This entry features one T cell receptor beta chain sequence. Its target is unknown. The germline V gene has CDR1 LNHDA and CDR2 SQIVND (reference sequence). V was clipped by 7 bases and J by 0 bases, with 21 bases between them. The CDR3 runs to 18 residues. This sample is part of a study of shared clonotypes between healthy human individuals. Overall study: Per-donor plates numbered three CD4 naive, three CD4 memory, two CD8 naive and one CD8 memory.

Profiling relied on immunoSEQ multiplex PCR, and the TCRdb table lists in-frame clones only, not all of them. The sample shows 640,000 or so clones, roughly 70% of them seen only once. Study-level points and caveats: Naive subsets tended to show greater estimated richness than memory subsets. Apart from blood, nothing was sampled; tissue repertoires likely differ.

The material sequenced was memory CD4+ T cells sorted from blood. Subset given: CD45RA-negative fraction. The chain couples TRBV19 to TRBJ1-4; perhaps TRBD1 as D (5 bases). The clonotype comes from a woman in her 30s in good health. CDR3 sequence reads: CASKPRGLGSATNEKLFF. As DNA, the CDR3 is TGTGCCAGTAAGCCTCGGGGCCTTGGAAGTGCAACTAATGAAAAACTGTTTTTT.